A selection of T cell receptor beta chains follows, all from one sample in a study of T cell repertoires in cytomegalovirus infection. TCRdb analysed the reads with MiXCR anew, one entry per CDR3 protein. In the table there are roughly 640,000 distinct CDR3 sequences, roughly a quarter of which are singletons. The sample taken for sequencing was CD8+ T cells from PBMCs. These receptors were taken from a human donor in good health (CMV status not recorded). Some clones in this sample may be carry-over from other donors' samples. Each CDR3 is given with its conserved first and last residue. A D gene is named only where the DNA matches it firmly. Only part of the rows carry a size: once, few, many, or a class if the clone is expanded.

CDR3 length,V gene,D gene,J gene,clone size,CDR3 protein,CDR3 DNA
16,TRBV6-1,.,TRBJ1-1,many,CARLLHKVRLNTEAFF,TGTGCCCGATTACTACACAAGGTCAGGCTGAACACTGAAGCTTTCTTT
14,TRBV29-1,TRBD2,TRBJ2-1,.,CSVSAGGFNNEQFF,TGCAGCGTCTCAGCGGGGGGGTTTAACAATGAGCAGTTCTTC
14,TRBV6-6,.,TRBJ2-3,many,CASSYALGGDTQYF,TGTGCCAGCAGTTACGCCTTGGGTGGCGATACGCAGTATTTT
20,TRBV4-3,.,TRBJ2-6,.,CASSQDVAGVAYSGANVLTF,TGCGCCAGCAGCCAAGATGTCGCAGGGGTCGCGTACTCTGGGGCCAACGTCCTGACTTTC
15,TRBV28,.,TRBJ1-5,many,CASSLGPVGNQPQHF,TGTGCCAGCAGTTTAGGACCCGTGGGCAATCAGCCCCAGCATTTT
16,TRBV28,TRBD1,TRBJ2-3,few,CASYGWDRGLADTQYF,TGTGCCAGCTATGGGTGGGACAGGGGACTTGCAGATACGCAGTATTTT
14,TRBV20-1,.,TRBJ2-2,few,CSARDRNNTGELFF,TGCAGTGCTAGAGATCGGAACAACACCGGGGAGCTGTTTTTT
13,TRBV20-1,TRBD1,TRBJ2-7,few,CSARTGGRDEQYF,TGCAGTGCTAGGACAGGGGGGAGGGACGAGCAGTACTTC
16,TRBV6-6,TRBD2,TRBJ2-3,.,CASSNPSGSLADTQYF,TGTGCCAGCAGTAACCCTAGCGGGAGTTTGGCAGATACGCAGTATTTT
16,TRBV7-2,.,TRBJ1-1,many,CASSLVRAGPNTEAFF,TGTGCCAGCAGCTTAGTTCGGGCAGGGCCGAACACTGAAGCTTTCTTT
15,TRBV5-5,TRBD1,TRBJ2-2,.,CASSPWTGYGGELFF,TGTGCCAGCAGCCCTTGGACAGGGTATGGCGGGGAGCTGTTTTTT
15,TRBV5-4,TRBD1,TRBJ2-5,.,CASSHSKGAGETQYF,TGTGCCAGCAGCCACTCTAAGGGGGCAGGGGAGACCCAGTACTTC
16,TRBV15,.,TRBJ2-5,few,CATSRGLSAEQETQYF,TGTGCCACCAGCAGAGGGTTATCGGCGGAACAAGAGACCCAGTACTTC
15,TRBV7-9,TRBD1,TRBJ1-4,many,CASSSLDRGIEKLFF,TGTGCCAGCAGCTCGCTCGACAGGGGCATCGAAAAACTGTTTTTT
16,TRBV4-2,TRBD2,TRBJ2-1,.,CASSRAAGGTYNEQFF,TGTGCCAGCAGCCGGGCAGCGGGGGGCACCTACAATGAGCAGTTCTTC
12,TRBV6-2/TRBV6-3,.,TRBJ2-3,.,CASLGPPDTQYF,TGTGCCAGCTTGGGCCCCCCAGATACGCAGTATTTT
13,TRBV6-5,.,TRBJ1-1,.,CASSYVDNREAFF,TGTGCCAGCAGTTACGTTGACAACCGTGAAGCTTTCTTT
17,TRBV19,.,TRBJ2-2,many,CASSIGPWLANTGELFF,TGTGCCAGTAGTATAGGCCCGTGGTTAGCGAACACCGGGGAGCTGTTTTTT
16,TRBV7-2,.,TRBJ2-2,many,CASSLLQGRYTGELFF,TGTGCCAGCAGCTTACTTCAGGGGCGATACACCGGGGAGCTGTTTTTT
11,TRBV6-1,.,TRBJ2-2,many,CASTLAGELFF,TGTGCCAGCACCTTGGCCGGGGAGCTGTTTTTT
17,TRBV5-6,TRBD1,TRBJ2-1,.,CASSSGGDRGSYNEQFF,TGTGCCAGCAGCTCAGGAGGAGACAGGGGTTCCTACAATGAGCAGTTCTTC
13,TRBV7-6,TRBD1,TRBJ2-1,many,CASSGQGNNEQFF,TGTGCCAGCAGCGGACAGGGAAACAATGAGCAGTTCTTC
15,TRBV20-1,.,TRBJ2-2,.,CSARPTAPDTGELFF,TGCAGTGCTAGACCGACGGCCCCGGACACCGGGGAGCTGTTTTTT
14,TRBV10-2,.,TRBJ2-1,.,CASITGARVNEQFF,TGCGCCAGCATAACGGGGGCGCGGGTGAATGAGCAGTTCTTC
19,TRBV2,TRBD2,TRBJ2-2,.,CASIPRGGGTPSNTGELFF,TGTGCCAGCATCCCTCGGGGGGGGGGCACACCTTCGAACACCGGGGAGCTGTTTTTT
13,TRBV19,.,TRBJ2-1,.,CASKDFDYNEQFF,TGTGCCAGTAAGGATTTCGATTACAATGAGCAGTTCTTC
16,TRBV28,.,TRBJ1-2,.,CASRPTTMPGAQGYTF,TGTGCCAGCAGACCAACCACTATGCCAGGGGCGCAGGGCTACACCTTC
15,TRBV19,.,TRBJ1-5,many,CASSIEPTAAQPQHF,TGTGCCAGTAGTATAGAACCGACGGCGGCTCAGCCCCAGCATTTT
14,TRBV20-1,TRBD1,TRBJ1-1,.,CSVLDRAMNTEAFF,TGCAGTGTCTTAGACAGGGCGATGAACACTGAAGCTTTCTTT
16,TRBV6-5,.,TRBJ1-6,few,CASSGSRSSYNSPLHF,TGTGCCAGCAGTGGTAGCCGGAGCTCCTATAATTCACCCCTCCACTTT
18,TRBV25-1,TRBD2,TRBJ2-3,.,CASSEYKLAGVVTDTQYF,TGTGCCAGCAGTGAATATAAGCTAGCGGGGGTTGTTACAGATACGCAGTATTTT
14,TRBV27,.,TRBJ1-6,.,CASSFRSSNSPLHF,TGTGCCAGCAGTTTCAGGTCTAGTAATTCACCCCTCCACTTT
12,TRBV28,TRBD1,TRBJ2-2,few,CASSWGQGELFF,TGTGCCAGCAGTTGGGGACAGGGGGAGCTGTTTTTT
13,TRBV7-2,.,TRBJ1-4,many,CASSAVAPAELFF,TGTGCCAGCAGCGCAGTCGCCCCCGCCGAACTGTTTTTT
16,TRBV27,.,TRBJ2-3,.,CASSLGGLASTDTQYF,TGTGCCAGCAGTTTAGGAGGGTTAGCGAGCACAGATACGCAGTATTTT
16,TRBV25-1,.,TRBJ1-1,.,CASSEFHPTANTEAFF,TGTGCCAGCAGTGAATTCCACCCGACAGCGAACACTGAAGCTTTCTTT
15,TRBV19,.,TRBJ2-1,few,CASSISGGPMDEQFF,TGTGCCAGTAGTATATCCGGGGGACCCATGGATGAGCAGTTCTTC
13,TRBV10-2,TRBD1,TRBJ2-3,many,CAIMDRPTDTQYF,TGCGCCATCATGGACAGGCCCACAGATACGCAGTATTTT
12,TRBV5-6,TRBD1,TRBJ2-7,.,CASGTGIHEQYF,TGTGCCAGCGGGACAGGGATTCACGAGCAGTACTTC
12,TRBV20-1,.,TRBJ2-1,.,CSARVKYNEQFF,TGCAGTGCTAGAGTGAAGTACAATGAGCAGTTCTTC
14,TRBV28,.,TRBJ2-3,few,CASKLRVRTDTQYF,TGTGCCAGCAAACTCCGGGTGCGCACAGATACGCAGTATTTT
12,TRBV19,.,TRBJ1-1,.,CASTLGRAEAFF,TGTGCCAGTACCCTCGGGAGGGCTGAAGCTTTCTTT
15,TRBV4-2,.,TRBJ2-4,many,CASSDDGPAKNIQYF,TGTGCCAGCAGCGATGACGGACCAGCCAAAAACATTCAGTACTTC
13,TRBV20-1,.,TRBJ1-2,.,CSAREAGPYGYTF,TGCAGTGCTAGAGAGGCGGGGCCCTATGGCTACACCTTC
17,TRBV5-5,.,TRBJ1-2,many,CASSPLDRGIRNYGYTF,TGTGCCAGCAGCCCGTTGGATCGCGGGATTAGGAACTATGGCTACACCTTC
14,TRBV28,.,TRBJ1-2,many,CASSLYPAGYGYTF,TGTGCCAGCAGTTTATACCCAGCAGGCTATGGCTACACCTTC
12,TRBV5-4,.,TRBJ2-5,.,CASSSRVETQYF,TGTGCCAGCAGCTCCAGGGTAGAGACCCAGTACTTC
15,TRBV14,.,TRBJ2-1,few,CASSASRGASDEQFF,TGTGCCAGCAGTGCGTCTCGAGGGGCCAGCGATGAGCAGTTCTTC
17,TRBV23-1,.,TRBJ2-2,few,CASSQSHGREKIGELFF,TGCGCCAGCAGTCAATCGCACGGCAGGGAAAAAATCGGGGAGCTGTTTTTT
15,TRBV6-5,.,TRBJ1-1,few,CASSYSRQSPTEAFF,TGTGCCAGCAGTTACTCGAGGCAGTCCCCCACTGAAGCTTTCTTT